This TCR beta chain was identified in a study of post-analysis software for immune sequencing data. For the study at large: There were relapsing-remitting, secondary progressive and progressive-relapsing multiple sclerosis among the disease courses included. General study points: Compared with controls, patients had more of roughly five TRBV segments, including TRBV5-6, TRBV5-1 and TRBV20-1.

V dropped 4 bases and J dropped 4; count of bases not matched to a gene: 6. Germline V lookup: CDR1 SGHTA, CDR2 FQGNSA. This CDR3 is built from 14 residues. Researchers reported that TCR beta cDNA libraries carried unique molecular identifiers. The yield from roughly 1 to 10 million T cells was 500,000 or so cDNA molecules in total. A single record per CDR3 protein comes from TCRdb applying MiXCR to the PCR reads. This sample carries fewer than 900,000 distinct CDR3 sequences, about 45% of them seen once, and the ten largest clones take roughly 4.4%. As regards this clonotype: Its target is not known.

The chain employs TRBV7-2 and TRBJ2-7, with 8 bases matching TRBD1. Sequencing was done on a sample of blood. The sequence came from a girl between 5 and 17 years old with multiple sclerosis. CDR3 residues: CASSSGGVLYEQYF. The CDR3, as DNA: TGTGCCAGCAGCTCAGGGGGCGTACTGTACGAGCAGTACTTC.